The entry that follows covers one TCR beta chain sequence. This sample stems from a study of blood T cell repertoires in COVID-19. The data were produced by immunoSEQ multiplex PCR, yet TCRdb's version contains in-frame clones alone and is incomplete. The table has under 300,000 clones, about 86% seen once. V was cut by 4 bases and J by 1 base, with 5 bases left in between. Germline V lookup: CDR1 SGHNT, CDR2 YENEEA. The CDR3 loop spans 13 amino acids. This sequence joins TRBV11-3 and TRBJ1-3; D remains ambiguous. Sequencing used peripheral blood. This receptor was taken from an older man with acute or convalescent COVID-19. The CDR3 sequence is CASSSVSGNTIYF. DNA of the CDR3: TGTGCCAGCAGCTCCGTGTCTGGAAACACCATATATTTT.